The following is a T cell receptor beta chain sequence with its context. The data derive from a study of T cell clones after liver transplantation. Study at large: A pre-transplant mixed lymphocyte reaction with TCRbeta sequencing defined graft-donor-reactive clones followed in post-transplant blood.

The CDR3 sequence is 13 residues long. With 7 bases removed from V and 0 bases from J, the gap between germline ends came to 4 bases. Germline assignment: CDR1 MNHEY and CDR2 SVGAGI. Profiling relied on immunoSEQ multiplex PCR, and the TCRdb table lists in-frame clones only, not all of them. The repertoire has around 19,000 clones, 75% to 90% of them found once; the top ten carry approximately 13%. Specimen: CD8+ T cells from blood, collected before liver transplant. This sequence joins TRBV6-5 and TRBJ2-6; no clear D gene. This clonotype was obtained from a human donor who received a liver transplant. CDR3: CASTFSGANVLTF. The CDR3 DNA is TGTGCCAGCACCTTCTCTGGGGCCAACGTCCTGACTTTC.